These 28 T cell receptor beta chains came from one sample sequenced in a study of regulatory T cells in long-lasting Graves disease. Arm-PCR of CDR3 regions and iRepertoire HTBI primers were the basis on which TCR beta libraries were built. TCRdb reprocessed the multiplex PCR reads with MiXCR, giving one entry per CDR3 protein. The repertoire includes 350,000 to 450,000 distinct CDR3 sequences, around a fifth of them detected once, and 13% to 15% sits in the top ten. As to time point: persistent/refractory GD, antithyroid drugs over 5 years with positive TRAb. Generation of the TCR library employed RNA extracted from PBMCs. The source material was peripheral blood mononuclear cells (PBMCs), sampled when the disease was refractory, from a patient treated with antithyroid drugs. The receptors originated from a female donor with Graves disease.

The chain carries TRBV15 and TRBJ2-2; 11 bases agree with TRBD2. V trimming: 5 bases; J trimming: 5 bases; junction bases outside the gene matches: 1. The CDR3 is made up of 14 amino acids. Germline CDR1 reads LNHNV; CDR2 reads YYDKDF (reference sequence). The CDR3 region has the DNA TGTGCCACCAGCCGACTAGCGGGAACCGGGGAGCTGTTTTTT. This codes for CATSRLAGTGELFF. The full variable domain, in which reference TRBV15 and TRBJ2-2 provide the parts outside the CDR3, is DAMVIQNPRYQVTQFGKPVTLSCSQTLNHNVMYWYQQKSSQAPKLLFHYYDKDFNNEADTPDNFQSRRPNTSFCFLDIRSPGLGDTAMYLCATSRLAGTGELFFGEGSRLTVL.

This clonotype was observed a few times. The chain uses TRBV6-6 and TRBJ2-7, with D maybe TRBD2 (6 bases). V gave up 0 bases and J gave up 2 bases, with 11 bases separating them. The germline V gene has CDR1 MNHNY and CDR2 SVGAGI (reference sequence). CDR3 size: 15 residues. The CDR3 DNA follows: TGTGCCAGCAGTTACTCGATTAGCGGCACCTACGAGCAGTACTTC. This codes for CASSYSISGTYEQYF.

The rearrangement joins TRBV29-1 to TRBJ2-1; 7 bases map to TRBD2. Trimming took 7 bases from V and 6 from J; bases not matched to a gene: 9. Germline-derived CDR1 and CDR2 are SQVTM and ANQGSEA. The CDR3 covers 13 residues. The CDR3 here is CSARGGGGNEQFF. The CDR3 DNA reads TGCAGCGCCCGGGGCGGGGGAGGCAATGAGCAGTTCTTC.

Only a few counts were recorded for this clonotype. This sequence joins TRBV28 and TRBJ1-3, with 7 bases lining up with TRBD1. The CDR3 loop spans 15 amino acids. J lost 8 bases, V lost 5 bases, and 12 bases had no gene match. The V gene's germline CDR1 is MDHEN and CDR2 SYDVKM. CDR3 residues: CASSTDREGGDTIYF. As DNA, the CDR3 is TGTGCCAGCAGTACTGACAGGGAAGGAGGGGACACCATATATTTT.

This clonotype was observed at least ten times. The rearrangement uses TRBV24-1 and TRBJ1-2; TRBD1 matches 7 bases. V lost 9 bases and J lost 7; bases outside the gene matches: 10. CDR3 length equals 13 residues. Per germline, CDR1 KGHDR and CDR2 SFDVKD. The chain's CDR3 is CATPLDRALGYTF. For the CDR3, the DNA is TGTGCCACCCCGCTAGACAGGGCGCTTGGCTACACCTTC.

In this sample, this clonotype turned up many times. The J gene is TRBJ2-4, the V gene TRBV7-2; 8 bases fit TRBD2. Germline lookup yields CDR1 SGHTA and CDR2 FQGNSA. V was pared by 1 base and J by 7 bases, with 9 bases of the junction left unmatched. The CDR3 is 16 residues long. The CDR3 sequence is CASSLVPKGGRNIQYF. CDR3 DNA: TGTGCCAGCAGCTTAGTCCCGAAAGGCGGGAGGAACATTCAGTACTTC.

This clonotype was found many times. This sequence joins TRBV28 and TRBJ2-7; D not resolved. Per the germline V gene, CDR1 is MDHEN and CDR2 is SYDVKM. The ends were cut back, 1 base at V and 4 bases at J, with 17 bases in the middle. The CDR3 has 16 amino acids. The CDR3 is CASSLSRAPTPYEQYF. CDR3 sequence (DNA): TGTGCCAGCAGTTTATCTCGGGCTCCAACACCTTACGAGCAGTACTTC.

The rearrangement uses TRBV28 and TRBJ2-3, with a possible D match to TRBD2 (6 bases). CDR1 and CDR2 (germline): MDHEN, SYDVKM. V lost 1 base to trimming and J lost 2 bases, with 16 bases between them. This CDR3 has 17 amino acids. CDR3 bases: TGTGCCAGCAGTTTATTACGAGGAGGGAGTCCCACAGATACGCAGTATTTT. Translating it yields CASSLLRGGSPTDTQYF.

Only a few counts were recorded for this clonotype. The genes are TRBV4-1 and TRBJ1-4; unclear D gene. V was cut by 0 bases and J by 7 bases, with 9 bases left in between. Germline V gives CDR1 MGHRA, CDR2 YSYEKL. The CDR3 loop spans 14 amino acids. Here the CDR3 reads CASSQEPGREKLFF. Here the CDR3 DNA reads TGCGCCAGCAGCCAAGAACCAGGACGTGAAAAACTGTTTTTT.

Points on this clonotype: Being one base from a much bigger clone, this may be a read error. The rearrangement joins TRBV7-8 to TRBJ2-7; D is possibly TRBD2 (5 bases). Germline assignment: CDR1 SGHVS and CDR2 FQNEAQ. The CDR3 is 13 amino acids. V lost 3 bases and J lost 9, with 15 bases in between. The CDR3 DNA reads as TGTGCCAGCAGCTTTCAGACGGAGGTCGTGCAGTACTTC. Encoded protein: CASSFQTEVVQYF.

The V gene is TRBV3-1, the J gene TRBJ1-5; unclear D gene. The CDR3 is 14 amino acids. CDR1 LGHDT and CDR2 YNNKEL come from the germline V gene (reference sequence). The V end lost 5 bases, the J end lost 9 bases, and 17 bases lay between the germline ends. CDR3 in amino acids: CASSSSSDPGPQHF. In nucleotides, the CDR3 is TGTGCCAGCAGCTCCTCGTCCGATCCGGGGCCCCAGCATTTT.

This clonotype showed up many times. The CDR3 sequence is CASSLGGQVYTEAFF. CDR3 bases: TGTGCCAGCAGTCTCGGGGGGCAAGTATACACTGAAGCTTTCTTT. V gene TRBV27 combines with J gene TRBJ1-1, with a possible D match to TRBD1 (6 bases). The CDR3 has 15 amino acids. Germline assignment: CDR1 MNHEY and CDR2 SMNVEV (reference sequence). The V end was cut by 5 bases, the J end by 3 bases, with 16 bases between.

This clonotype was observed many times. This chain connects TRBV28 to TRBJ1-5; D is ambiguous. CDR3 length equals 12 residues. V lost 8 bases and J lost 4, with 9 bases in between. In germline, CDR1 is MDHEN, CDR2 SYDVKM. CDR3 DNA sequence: TGTGCCAGCCTGGAGTTTAATCAGCCCCAGCATTTT. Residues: CASLEFNQPQHF.

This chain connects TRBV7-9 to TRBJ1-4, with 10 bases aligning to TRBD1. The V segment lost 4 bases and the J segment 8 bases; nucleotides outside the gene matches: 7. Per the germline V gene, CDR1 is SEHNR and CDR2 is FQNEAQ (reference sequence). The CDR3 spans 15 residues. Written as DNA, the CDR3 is TGTGCCAGCAGCTCGACAGGGGGCGGCACGGAAAAACTGTTTTTT. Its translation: CASSSTGGGTEKLFF.

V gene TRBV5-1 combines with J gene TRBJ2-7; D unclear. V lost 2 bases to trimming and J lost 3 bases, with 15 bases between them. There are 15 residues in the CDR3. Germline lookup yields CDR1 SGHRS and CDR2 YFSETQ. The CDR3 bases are TGCGCCAGCAGCTTTTTAACCGGCGGCTACTACGAGCAGTACTTC. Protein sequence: CASSFLTGGYYEQYF.

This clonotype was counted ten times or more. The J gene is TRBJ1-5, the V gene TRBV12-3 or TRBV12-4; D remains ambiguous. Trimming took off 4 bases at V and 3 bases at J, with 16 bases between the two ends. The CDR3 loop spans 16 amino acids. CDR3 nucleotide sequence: TGTGCCAGCAGTTACCTAATTTATCGGGCCAATCAGCCCCAGCATTTT. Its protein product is CASSYLIYRANQPQHF.

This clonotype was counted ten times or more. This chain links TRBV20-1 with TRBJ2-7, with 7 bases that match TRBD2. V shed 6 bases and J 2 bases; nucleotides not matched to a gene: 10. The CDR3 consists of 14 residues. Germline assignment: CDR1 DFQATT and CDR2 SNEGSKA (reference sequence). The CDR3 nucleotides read TGCAGTGCAAGCGGACTAGGGGCTACCTACGAGCAGTACTTC. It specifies CSASGLGATYEQYF.

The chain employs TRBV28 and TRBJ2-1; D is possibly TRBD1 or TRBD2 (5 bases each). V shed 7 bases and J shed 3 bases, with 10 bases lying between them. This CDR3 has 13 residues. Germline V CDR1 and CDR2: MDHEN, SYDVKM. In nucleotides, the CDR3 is TGTGCCAGCACCTGGGGGAGCTACAATGAGCAGTTCTTC. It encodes CASTWGSYNEQFF.

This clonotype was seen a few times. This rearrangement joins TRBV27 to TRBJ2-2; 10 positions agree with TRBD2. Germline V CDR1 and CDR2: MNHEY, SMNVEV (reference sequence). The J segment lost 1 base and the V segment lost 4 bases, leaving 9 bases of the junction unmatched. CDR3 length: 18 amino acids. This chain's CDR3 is CASSSLSLAGVNTGELFF. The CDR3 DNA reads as TGTGCCAGCAGTTCCCTGTCGCTAGCGGGAGTGAACACCGGGGAGCTGTTTTTT.

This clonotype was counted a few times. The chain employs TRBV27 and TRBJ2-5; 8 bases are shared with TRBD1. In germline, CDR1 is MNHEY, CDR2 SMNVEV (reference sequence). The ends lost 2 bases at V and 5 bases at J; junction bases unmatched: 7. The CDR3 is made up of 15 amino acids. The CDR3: CASSLQGAFQETQYF. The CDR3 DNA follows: TGTGCCAGCAGTTTACAGGGGGCGTTCCAGGAGACCCAGTACTTC.

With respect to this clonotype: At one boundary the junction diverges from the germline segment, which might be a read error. CDR3 bases: TGTGCCGGCAGCCCCCCAGGGGATTGGAATTCACCCCTCCACTTT. As protein: CAGSPPGDWNSPLHF. The chain uses TRBV9 and TRBJ1-6; possible D gene TRBD1, 6 bases. CDR1 is SGDLS and CDR2 is YYNGEE in the germline V gene. The CDR3 has 15 amino acids.

The CDR3 region has the DNA TGCGCCAGCAGCCAAACAGGGCTGGGGGGGGATGAAAAACTGTTTTTT. Its protein product is CASSQTGLGGDEKLFF. The chain recombines TRBV4-1 with TRBJ1-4; TRBD1 is a possible D gene (6 bases). Trimming pared 2 bases from V and 6 bases from J, leaving 16 bases between. CDR1 is MGHRA and CDR2 is YSYEKL in the germline V gene. The length of the CDR3 is 16 residues.

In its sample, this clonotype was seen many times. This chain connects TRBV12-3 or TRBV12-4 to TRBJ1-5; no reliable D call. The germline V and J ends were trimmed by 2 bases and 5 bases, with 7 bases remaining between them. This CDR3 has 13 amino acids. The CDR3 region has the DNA TGTGCCAGCAGTTTAAATCAGGATCAGCCCCAGCATTTT. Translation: CASSLNQDQPQHF.

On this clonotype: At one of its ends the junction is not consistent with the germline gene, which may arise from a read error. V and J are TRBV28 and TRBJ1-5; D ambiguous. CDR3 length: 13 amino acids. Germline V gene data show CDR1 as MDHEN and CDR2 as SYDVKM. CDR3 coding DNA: TGTGCCAGCACCCCGGGATACAATCGGCCCCAGCATTTT. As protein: CASTPGYNRPQHF.

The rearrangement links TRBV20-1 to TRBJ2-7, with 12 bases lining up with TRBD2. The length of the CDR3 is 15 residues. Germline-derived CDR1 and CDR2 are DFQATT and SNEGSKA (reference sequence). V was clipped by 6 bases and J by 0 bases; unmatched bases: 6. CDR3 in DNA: TGCAGTGCGGCCCGGACTAGCGGGGTCTCCTACGAGCAGTACTTC. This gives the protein CSAARTSGVSYEQYF.

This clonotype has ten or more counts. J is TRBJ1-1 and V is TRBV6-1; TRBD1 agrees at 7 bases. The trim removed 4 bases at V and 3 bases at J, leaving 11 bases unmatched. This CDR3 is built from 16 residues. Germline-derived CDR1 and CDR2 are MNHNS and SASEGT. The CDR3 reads CASSVGTVGVYTEAFF. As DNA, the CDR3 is TGTGCCAGCAGTGTTGGGACAGTTGGCGTGTACACTGAAGCTTTCTTT.

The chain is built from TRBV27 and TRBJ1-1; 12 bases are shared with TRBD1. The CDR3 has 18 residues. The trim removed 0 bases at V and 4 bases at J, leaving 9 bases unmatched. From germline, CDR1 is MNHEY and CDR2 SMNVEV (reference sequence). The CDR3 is CASSLSSGQGAWSTEAFF. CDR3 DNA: TGTGCCAGCAGTTTATCCTCGGGACAGGGGGCCTGGAGCACTGAAGCTTTCTTT.

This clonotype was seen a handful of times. As DNA, the CDR3 is TGTGCCAGCAGCCACGTGGGGGGATTAGCCAAAAACATTCAGTACTTC. This translates into CASSHVGGLAKNIQYF. The chain links TRBV13 to TRBJ2-4, with D maybe TRBD2 (6 bases). V lost 5 bases, J lost 0 bases, and 14 bases lay in between. Germline lookup yields CDR1 PRHDT and CDR2 FYEKMQ (reference sequence). This CDR3 region has 16 residues. The entire variable domain, with the rest obtained from reference TRBV13 and TRBJ2-4, is as follows: AAGVIQSPRHLIKEKRETATLKCYPIPRHDTVYWYQQGPGQDPQFLISFYEKMQSDKGSIPDRFSAQQFSDYHSELNMSSLELGDSALYFCASSHVGGLAKNIQYFGAGTRLSVL.